The clone carrying this TCR beta chain showed up many times. Its antigen is not known. This record comes from a study of identical twins. Carrying unique molecular identifiers, the cDNA also gained a universal primer site through template switching. TCRdb recomputed calls from the 5' RACE reads with MiXCR, one row per CDR3 protein. This sample has 1.5 million to 2 million distinct CDR3 sequences, with 32% found just once. Between the trimmed V and J ends, which lost 4 bases and 6 bases, there was a span of 16 bases. The CDR3 extends over 15 amino acids. Germline V gene lookup returns CDR1 MNHEY and CDR2 SVGAGI. Study conclusions and caveats: Weaker excess twin sharing was observed in beta out-of-frame sequences. The more abundant beta clonotypes in cord blood had fewer insertions, and memory repertoires did not show this.

The clonotype was recovered from a newborn girl in good health. The specimen was cord blood. The chain carries TRBV6-5 and TRBJ2-1, with a tentative D call TRBD2 (5 bases). The CDR3 sequence: CASSSHLLEGNEQFF. The CDR3 DNA reads as TGTGCCAGCAGTTCCCACCTACTAGAGGGCAATGAGCAGTTCTTC.